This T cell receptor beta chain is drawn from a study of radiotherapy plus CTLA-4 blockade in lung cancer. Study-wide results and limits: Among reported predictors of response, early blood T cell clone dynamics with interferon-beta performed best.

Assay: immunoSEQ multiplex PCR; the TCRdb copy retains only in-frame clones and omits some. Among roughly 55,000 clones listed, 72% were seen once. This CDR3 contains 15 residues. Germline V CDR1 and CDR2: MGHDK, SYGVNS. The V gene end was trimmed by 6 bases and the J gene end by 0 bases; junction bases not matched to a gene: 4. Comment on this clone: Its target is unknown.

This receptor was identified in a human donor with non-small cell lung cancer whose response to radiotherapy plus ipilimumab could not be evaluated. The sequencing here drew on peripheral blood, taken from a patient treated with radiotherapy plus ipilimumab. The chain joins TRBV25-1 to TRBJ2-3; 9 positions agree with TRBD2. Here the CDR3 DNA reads TGTGCCAGCAGCCTAGCGGGATTTAGCACAGATACGCAGTATTTT. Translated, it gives CASSLAGFSTDTQYF.